The 20 T cell receptor beta chains given below trace back to one sample, sequenced in a study of blood T cell repertoires in COVID-19 (TCRdb year 2020). Library construction relied on the immunoSEQ multiplex PCR assay. TCRdb's version of the immuneACCESS table is confined to in-frame rearrangements and falls short of the full clone set. An unresolved V gene accounts for under half of the shortfall where checked; the remainder is of unknown origin. Within this sample are about 98,000 clones, with roughly 87% of them counted one time only. Of the sample, approximately 4.5% is held by the ten largest clones. The sequenced sample consisted of peripheral blood. The receptors come from a man in his 70s with acute or convalescent COVID-19.

The rearrangement links TRBV18 to TRBJ2-4; maybe TRBD1 (6 bases). The CDR3 totals 16 residues. CDR1 and CDR2 (germline): KGHSH, LQKENI. The V end was cut by 8 bases, the J end by 6 bases, with 23 bases between. This CDR3 is CASHTQTGLSLNIQYF. In DNA form, the CDR3 reads TGTGCCAGCCACACCCAGACAGGTCTTAGTTTAAACATTCAGTACTTC.

V and J are TRBV19 and TRBJ2-2, with 8 bases matching TRBD1. V trimming: 7 bases; J trimming: 7 bases; junction bases outside the gene matches: 14. CDR1 is LNHDA and CDR2 is SQIVND in the germline V gene (reference sequence). The CDR3 loop spans 16 amino acids. The CDR3 here is CASTEVRGPRGGELFF. CDR3 sequence (DNA): TGTGCCAGTACCGAAGTCAGGGGGCCCCGGGGCGGGGAGCTGTTTTTT.

The chain is built from TRBV4-2 and TRBJ2-7; TRBD1 aligns across 7 bases. J lost 7 bases, V lost 2 bases, and 2 bases had no gene match. The CDR3 is 12 residues long. Germline lookup yields CDR1 LGHNA and CDR2 YNFKEQ. The CDR3 reads CASSQNRGEQYF. The DNA for the CDR3 is TGTGCCAGCAGCCAAAACAGGGGTGAGCAGTACTTC.

The chain couples TRBV19 to TRBJ1-6, with D possibly TRBD1 on 5 matching bases. Germline-derived CDR1 and CDR2 are LNHDA and SQIVND (reference sequence). Between the trimmed V and J ends, which lost 3 bases and 8 bases, there was a span of 8 bases. The CDR3 totals 13 residues. CDR3: CASSMTRDSPLHF. The CDR3, as DNA: TGTGCCAGTAGTATGACCAGGGATTCACCCCTCCACTTT.

The chain couples TRBV5-4 to TRBJ1-4; 9 bases match TRBD1. Germline V gene lookup returns CDR1 SGHNT and CDR2 YYREEE (reference sequence). The V gene end was trimmed by 3 bases and the J gene end by 7 bases; junction bases not matched to a gene: 10. The CDR3 is 16 residues long. The CDR3: CASSSRQGGFGEKLFF. The CDR3 region has the DNA TGTGCCAGCAGCTCGAGACAGGGGGGTTTTGGTGAAAAACTGTTTTTT.

This clone was counted between two and nine times. J is TRBJ1-5 and V is TRBV11-2; the D gene is possibly TRBD1 (5 bases). From germline, CDR1 is SGHAT and CDR2 FQNNGV. The CDR3 totals 15 residues. The ends were cut back, 1 base at V and 6 bases at J, with 13 bases in the middle. In DNA, the CDR3 is TGTGCCAGCAGCTTAGGTCCAGGGTTAGGTCAGCCCCAGCATTTT. Translated, it gives CASSLGPGLGQPQHF.

The chain joins TRBV5-1 to TRBJ1-3, with D hard to call. This CDR3 contains 17 residues. In germline, CDR1 is SGHRS, CDR2 YFSETQ. Trimming took off 4 bases at V and 1 base at J, with 18 bases between the two ends. CDR3 sequence: CASSTRPAGSSGNTIYF. In DNA, the CDR3 is TGCGCCAGCAGCACCCGTCCGGCGGGGAGTTCTGGAAACACCATATATTTT.

This clone showed up just once. The rearrangement links TRBV6-5 to TRBJ1-4, with a weak D call TRBD1 (6 bases). The germline V gene encodes CDR1 MNHEY and CDR2 SVGAGI. The CDR3 loop spans 16 amino acids. Trimming took off 0 bases at V and 4 bases at J, with 12 bases between the two ends. The CDR3 region is CASSYSSQGLNEKLFF. CDR3 coding DNA: TGTGCCAGCAGTTACTCGTCACAGGGCCTTAATGAAAAACTGTTTTTT.

The CDR3, as DNA: TGTGCCAGCAGTTTAAGTACTCCTAATGAAAAACTGTTTTTT. This encodes CASSLSTPNEKLFF. This chain links TRBV28 with TRBJ1-4; no clear D. V lost 2 bases to trimming and J lost 3 bases, with 7 bases between them. The CDR3 spans 14 residues. Germline V gene data show CDR1 as MDHEN and CDR2 as SYDVKM.

This sequence joins TRBV7-9 and TRBJ2-1, with a tentative D call TRBD1 (6 bases). Germline CDR1 is SEHNR and CDR2 is FQNEAQ (reference sequence). The CDR3 has 14 amino acids. The V gene lost 3 bases and the J gene lost 2 bases, with 8 bases spanning the gap. Here the CDR3 DNA reads TGTGCCAGCAGCTTTGAGGGGGCCTACAATGAGCAGTTCTTC. Protein product: CASSFEGAYNEQFF.

The rearrangement links TRBV19 to TRBJ1-4; D call uncertain. V was shortened by 5 bases and J by 4 bases, with 17 bases between the two germline ends. CDR1 is LNHDA and CDR2 is SQIVND in the germline V gene (reference sequence). The CDR3 extends over 16 amino acids. This CDR3 is CASSFAPTQRNEKLFF. Here the CDR3 DNA reads TGTGCCAGTAGTTTTGCACCGACTCAGCGTAATGAAAAACTGTTTTTT.

The chain carries TRBV5-1 and TRBJ2-5; 7 nucleotides match TRBD1. Per the germline V gene, CDR1 is SGHRS and CDR2 is YFSETQ. V lost 1 base, J lost 5 bases, and 8 bases stayed unmatched. The CDR3 length is 15 residues. CDR3 DNA: TGCGCCAGCAGCTTGACCGGGACAGCCAAGGAGACCCAGTACTTC. It yields the protein CASSLTGTAKETQYF.

This clone was observed once. The chain combines TRBV11-2 with TRBJ2-5; TRBD2 matches at 12 bases. Germline lookup yields CDR1 SGHAT and CDR2 FQNNGV. V dropped 6 bases and J dropped 3; count of bases not matched to a gene: 11. CDR3 size: 17 residues. Written as DNA, the CDR3 is TGTGCCAGCAGTTTTACCCCCCGGACTAGCGGGGAAGAGACCCAGTACTTC. It is translated as CASSFTPRTSGEETQYF.

CDR3 nucleotide sequence: TGTGCCAGCAATACGGGGAGGGGGACGGAAGCTTTCTTT. It yields the protein CASNTGRGTEAFF. The chain combines TRBV2 with TRBJ1-1; TRBD1 might be the D (6 bases). In germline, CDR1 is SNHLY, CDR2 FYNNEI. This CDR3 region has 13 residues. The V and J ends lost 7 bases and 8 bases respectively, with 17 bases between them.

The V and J genes are TRBV2 and TRBJ1-5, with 9 bases fitting TRBD1. The trim removed 7 bases at V and 2 bases at J, leaving 6 bases unmatched. The length of the CDR3 is 15 residues. Germline lookup yields CDR1 SNHLY and CDR2 FYNNEI. For the CDR3, the DNA is TGTGCCAGCACCAGGGACAGGGCCGGCAATCAGCCCCAGCATTTT. Amino acids: CASTRDRAGNQPQHF.

This rearrangement joins TRBV2 to TRBJ2-5, with 9 bases identical to TRBD1. CDR3 length: 15 amino acids. The junction had 6 bases not matched to a gene; V was cut back by 5 bases and J by 2 bases. Germline CDR1 is SNHLY and CDR2 is FYNNEI. The chain's CDR3 is CASSRRGTGQETQYF. The CDR3 bases are TGTGCCAGCAGTCGCCGTGGGACAGGGCAAGAGACCCAGTACTTC.

The chain couples TRBV30 to TRBJ1-3; 8 nucleotides agree with TRBD1. The CDR3 covers 14 residues. Germline CDR1 reads GTSNPN; CDR2 reads SVGIG (reference sequence). The V segment lost 3 bases and the J segment 0 bases; nucleotides outside the gene matches: 1. CDR3 residues: CAWRGTGSGNTIYF. The CDR3 DNA reads TGTGCCTGGAGGGGGACAGGCTCTGGAAACACCATATATTTT.

V and J are TRBV6-5 and TRBJ1-6; 9 bases align to TRBD1. This CDR3 is built from 15 residues. V lost 11 bases and J lost 3; bases outside the gene matches: 8. Germline V gene sequence: CDR1 MNHEY, CDR2 SVGAGI. This CDR3 reads CAGTGGTSYNSPLHF. The CDR3 bases are TGTGCCGGTACAGGGGGCACGAGCTATAATTCACCCCTCCACTTT.

This sequence joins TRBV19 and TRBJ2-2, with D possibly TRBD2 on 6 matching bases. The CDR3 consists of 13 residues. With 7 bases removed from V and 7 bases from J, the gap between germline ends came to 13 bases. The V gene's germline CDR1 is LNHDA and CDR2 SQIVND (reference sequence). The CDR3 DNA follows: TGTGCCAGTACCGGGGGATTATTCGGGGAGCTGTTTTTT. It codes for CASTGGLFGELFF. Together with reference TRBV19 and TRBJ2-2, the CDR3 gives the full variable domain: DGGITQSPKYLFRKEGQNVTLSCEQNLNHDAMYWYRQDPGQGLRLIYYSQIVNDFQKGDIAEGYSVSREKKESFPLTVTSAQKNPTAFYLCASTGGLFGELFFGEGSRLTVL.

The chain recombines TRBV19 with TRBJ2-3, with 9 bases lining up with TRBD1. This CDR3 has 14 amino acids. The ends lost 2 bases at V and 5 bases at J; junction bases unmatched: 2. Germline CDR1 is LNHDA and CDR2 is SQIVND (reference sequence). Here the CDR3 DNA reads TGTGCCAGTAGTATACGACAGGGGGGAGATACGCAGTATTTT. This encodes CASSIRQGGDTQYF.